Listed below are T cell receptor beta chains from one sample, sequenced in a study of shared clonotypes between healthy human individuals. TCRdb keeps only in-frame clones here, not all; method: immunoSEQ multiplex PCR. The sample carries roughly 650,000 clones, approximately 96% recorded once. Sequenced sample: naive CD8+ T cells sorted from blood. The receptors originated from a woman aged 25 to 39 in good health. CDR3s include the opening cysteine and the closing phenylalanine or tryptophan. A D gene is named only where the DNA matches it firmly. Clone size is shown for a subset of rows, as once, few, many or a class of expanded clone.

>.|.|TRBV27|TRBJ2-7
TGTGCCAGCGGTACCTCAGGTACTACCTACGAGCAGTACTTC
CASGTSGTTYEQYF
>.|few|TRBV25-1|TRBJ2-7
TGTGCCAGCAGAGACACATCCGAGCAGTACTTC
CASRDTSEQYF
>.|.|TRBV9|TRBJ2-7
TGTGCCAGCAGCGCAGGGTTGGGGGCATACGAGCAGTACTTC
CASSAGLGAYEQYF
>.|.|TRBV7-6|TRBJ1-3
TGTGCCAGCAGCTTAGAGTTCCGTACTTCTGGAAACACCATATATTTT
CASSLEFRTSGNTIYF
>.|once|TRBV14|TRBJ2-1
TGTGCCAGCAGCCCTGGGCCCTTAGGGAATGAGCAGTTCTTC
CASSPGPLGNEQFF
>TRBD1|once|TRBV5-1|TRBJ2-7
TGCGCCAGCAGCTTGGTCGAGGGACAGGGCTACGAGCAGTACTTC
CASSLVEGQGYEQYF
>TRBD2|.|TRBV10-2|TRBJ2-3
TGCGCCAGCAGTATACCGGGACTAGCGACGCCAGATACGCAGTATTTT
CASSIPGLATPDTQYF
>.|few|TRBV2|TRBJ1-2
TGTGCCAGCAGAGGCGGGGATAACTATGGCTACACCTTC
CASRGGDNYGYTF
>TRBD2|.|TRBV30|TRBJ2-1
TGTGCCTGGGGGGAAGGACTAGTCTTCTACAATGAGCAGTTCTTC
CAWGEGLVFYNEQFF
>.|.|TRBV29-1|TRBJ1-2
TGCAGCGTCTCGGACGGATTATTGTTTGGCTACACCTTC
CSVSDGLLFGYTF
>.|.|TRBV19|TRBJ1-1
TGTGCCAGTAGTATAGACGACAGAGCTGGCACTGAAGCTTTCTTT
CASSIDDRAGTEAFF
>.|once|TRBV5-1|TRBJ2-7
TGCGCCAGCGGTCAGGGATACGAGCAGTACTTC
CASGQGYEQYF
>TRBD2|.|TRBV5-1|TRBJ2-2
TGCGCCAGCAGTTCGGGACTAGCGGGACCGAACACCGGGGAGCTGTTTTTT
CASSSGLAGPNTGELFF
>.|.|TRBV19|TRBJ2-2
TGTGCCAGTAGCAGGGTAGTTGGCACCGGGGAGCTGTTTTTT
CASSRVVGTGELFF
>.|.|TRBV10-2|TRBJ2-7
TGCGCCACGACGGGGTCCTACGAGCAGTACTTC
CATTGSYEQYF
>.|.|TRBV4-1|TRBJ1-6
TGCGCCAGCAGCCAAGTACGGGGGGCGAATTCACCCCTCCACTTT
CASSQVRGANSPLHF
>.|.|TRBV28|TRBJ1-3
TGTGCCAGCAGAGGCCGCATAGGGGCGGACGGGAAGACTTACTCTGGAAACACCATATATTTT
CASRGRIGADGKTYSGNTIYF
>.|once|TRBV6-1|TRBJ2-4
TGTGCCAGCAGTGAAGTGAGAGGGGCAGTGTGGGAAAACATTCAGTACTTC
CASSEVRGAVWENIQYF
>.|few|TRBV30|TRBJ1-1
TGTGCCTGGGCGGACACTGAAGCTTTCTTT
CAWADTEAFF
>.|once|TRBV28|TRBJ2-2
TGTGCCAGCAGTTTTACCACCGGGGAGCTGTTTTTT
CASSFTTGELFF
>TRBD2|.|TRBV5-4|TRBJ2-5
TGTGCCAGCAGCTTGGCCCTAGCGGGTAAAGAGACCCAGTACTTC
CASSLALAGKETQYF
>TRBD2|.|TRBV11-2|TRBJ2-1
TGTGCCAGCAGCTCCTTCAAGCGGGAGGGGGGGTACAATGAGCAGTTCTTC
CASSSFKREGGYNEQFF
>.|.|TRBV27|TRBJ2-7
TGTGCCAGCAGTTTAGGGGGTTTCTCCTACGAGCAGTACTTC
CASSLGGFSYEQYF
>.|.|TRBV2|TRBJ2-7
TGTGCCAGCAGTGAAGGGGTAGCGAAGATTTACGAGCAGTACTTC
CASSEGVAKIYEQYF
>.|.|TRBV11-3|TRBJ1-2
TGTGCCAGCAAGAGACGGGGCGCTGGGCCCGGGGATGGCTACACCTTC
CASKRRGAGPGDGYTF
>.|.|TRBV18|TRBJ2-5
TGTGCCAGCTCACCACTCTATCTTAGCAGGGTGGAGACCCAGTACTTC
CASSPLYLSRVETQYF
>.|.|TRBV28|TRBJ1-1
TGTGCCAGCAGTCCAGACAGCTCGAACACTGAAGCTTTCTTT
CASSPDSSNTEAFF
>TRBD2|.|TRBV5-8|TRBJ2-3
TGTGCCAGCAGCCTGGGGGGACTAGCGGTGGATACGCAGTATTTT
CASSLGGLAVDTQYF